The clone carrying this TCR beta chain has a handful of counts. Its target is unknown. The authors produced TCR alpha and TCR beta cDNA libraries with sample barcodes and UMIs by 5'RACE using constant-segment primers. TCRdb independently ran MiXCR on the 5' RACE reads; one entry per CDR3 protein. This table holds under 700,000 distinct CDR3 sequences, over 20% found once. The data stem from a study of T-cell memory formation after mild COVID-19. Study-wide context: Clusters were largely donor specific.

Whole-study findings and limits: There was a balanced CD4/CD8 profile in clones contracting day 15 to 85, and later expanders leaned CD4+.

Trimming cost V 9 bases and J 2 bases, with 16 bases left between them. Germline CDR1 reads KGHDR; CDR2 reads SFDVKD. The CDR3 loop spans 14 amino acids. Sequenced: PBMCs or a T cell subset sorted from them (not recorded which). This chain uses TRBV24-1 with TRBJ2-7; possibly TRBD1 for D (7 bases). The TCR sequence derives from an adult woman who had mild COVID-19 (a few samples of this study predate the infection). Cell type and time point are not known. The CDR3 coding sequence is TGTGCCACCTCCCGGACAGGCGGGACCTACGAGCAGTACTTC. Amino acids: CATSRTGGTYEQYF.